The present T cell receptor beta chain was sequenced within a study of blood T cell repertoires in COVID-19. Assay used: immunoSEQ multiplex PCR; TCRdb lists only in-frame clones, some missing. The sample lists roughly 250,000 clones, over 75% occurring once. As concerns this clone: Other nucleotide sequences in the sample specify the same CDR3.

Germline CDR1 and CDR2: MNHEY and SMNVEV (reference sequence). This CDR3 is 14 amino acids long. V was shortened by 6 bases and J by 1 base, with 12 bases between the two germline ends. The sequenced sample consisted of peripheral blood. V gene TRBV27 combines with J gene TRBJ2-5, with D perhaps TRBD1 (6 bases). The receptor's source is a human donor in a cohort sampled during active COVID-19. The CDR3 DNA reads TGTGCCAGCAGCCGAAGGGACACCCAAGAGACCCAGTACTTC. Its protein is CASSRRDTQETQYF.